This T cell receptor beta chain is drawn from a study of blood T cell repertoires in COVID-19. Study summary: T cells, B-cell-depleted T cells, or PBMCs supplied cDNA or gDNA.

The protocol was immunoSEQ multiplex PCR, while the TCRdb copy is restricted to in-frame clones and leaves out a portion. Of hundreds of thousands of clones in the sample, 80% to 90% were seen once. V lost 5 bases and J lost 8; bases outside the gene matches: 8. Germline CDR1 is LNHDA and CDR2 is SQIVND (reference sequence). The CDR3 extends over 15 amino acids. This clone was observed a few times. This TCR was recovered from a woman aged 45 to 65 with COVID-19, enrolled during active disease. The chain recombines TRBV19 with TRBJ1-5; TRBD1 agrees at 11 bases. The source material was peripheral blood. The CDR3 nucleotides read TGTGCCAGTAGTGCCGGGACAGGGGGGTCAAAGCCCCAGCATTTT. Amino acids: CASSAGTGGSKPQHF. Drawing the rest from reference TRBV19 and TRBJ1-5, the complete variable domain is DGGITQSPKYLFRKEGQNVTLSCEQNLNHDAMYWYRQDPGQGLRLIYYSQIVNDFQKGDIAEGYSVSREKKESFPLTVTSAQKNPTAFYLCASSAGTGGSKPQHFGDGTRLSIL.